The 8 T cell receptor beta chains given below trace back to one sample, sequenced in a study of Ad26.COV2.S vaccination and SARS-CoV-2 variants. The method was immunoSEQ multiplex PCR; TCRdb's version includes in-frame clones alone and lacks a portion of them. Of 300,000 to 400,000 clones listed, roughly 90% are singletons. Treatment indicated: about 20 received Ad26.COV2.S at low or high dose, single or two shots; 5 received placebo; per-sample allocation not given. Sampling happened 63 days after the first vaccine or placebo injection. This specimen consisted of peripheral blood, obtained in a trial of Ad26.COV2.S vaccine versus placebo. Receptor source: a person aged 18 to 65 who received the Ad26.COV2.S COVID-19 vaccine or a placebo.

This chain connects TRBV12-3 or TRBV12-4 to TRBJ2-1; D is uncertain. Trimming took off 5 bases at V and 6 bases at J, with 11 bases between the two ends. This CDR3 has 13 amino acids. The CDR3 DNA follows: TGTGCCAGCAGTCATAGTCTCCGCAATGAGCAGTTCTTC. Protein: CASSHSLRNEQFF.

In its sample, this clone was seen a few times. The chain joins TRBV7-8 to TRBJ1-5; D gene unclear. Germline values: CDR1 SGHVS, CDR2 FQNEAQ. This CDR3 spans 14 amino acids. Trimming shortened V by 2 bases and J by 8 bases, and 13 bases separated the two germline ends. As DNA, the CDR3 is TGTGCCAGCAGCTTACTACGGGTCTTGGAGCCCCAGCATTTT. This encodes CASSLLRVLEPQHF.

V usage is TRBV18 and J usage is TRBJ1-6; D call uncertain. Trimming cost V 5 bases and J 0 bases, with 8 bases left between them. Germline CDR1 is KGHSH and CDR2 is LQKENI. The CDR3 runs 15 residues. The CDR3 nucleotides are TGTGCCAGCTCATCTCTTCGCTCCTATAATTCACCCCTCCACTTT. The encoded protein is CASSSLRSYNSPLHF. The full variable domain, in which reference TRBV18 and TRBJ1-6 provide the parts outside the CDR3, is NAGVMQNPRHLVRRRGQEARLRCSPMKGHSHVYWYRQLPEEGLKFMVYLQKENIIDESGMPKERFSAEFPKEGPSILRIQQVVRGDSAAYFCASSSLRSYNSPLHFGNGTRLTVT.

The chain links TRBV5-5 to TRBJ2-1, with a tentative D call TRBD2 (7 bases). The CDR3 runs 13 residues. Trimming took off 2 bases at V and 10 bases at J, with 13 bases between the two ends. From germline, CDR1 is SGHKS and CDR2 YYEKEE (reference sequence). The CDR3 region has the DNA TGTGCCAGCAGCTTTGTGGGGGGGCAAGAGCAGTTCTTC. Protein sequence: CASSFVGGQEQFF.

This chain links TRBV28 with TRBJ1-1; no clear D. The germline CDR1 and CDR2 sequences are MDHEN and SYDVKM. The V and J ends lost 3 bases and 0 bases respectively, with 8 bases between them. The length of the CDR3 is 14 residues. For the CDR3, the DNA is TGTGCCAGCAGTTTTCCGAATTTGAACACTGAAGCTTTCTTT. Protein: CASSFPNLNTEAFF.

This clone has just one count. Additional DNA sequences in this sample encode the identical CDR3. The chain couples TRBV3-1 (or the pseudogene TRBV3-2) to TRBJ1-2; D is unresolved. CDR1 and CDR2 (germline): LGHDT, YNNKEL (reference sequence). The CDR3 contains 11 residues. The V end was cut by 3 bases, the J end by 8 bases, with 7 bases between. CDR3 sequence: CASSQGYGYTF. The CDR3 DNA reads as TGTGCCAGCAGCCAGGGATACGGCTACACCTTC.

Here the CDR3 reads CASSSLSGGETQYF. The DNA of the CDR3 is TGTGCCAGCAGCTCTCTCTCCGGGGGAGAGACCCAGTACTTC. The chain uses TRBV7-8 and TRBJ2-5, with a tentative D call TRBD2 (6 bases). The ends were cut back, 4 bases at V and 4 bases at J, with 13 bases in the middle. The CDR3 has 14 residues. From germline, CDR1 is SGHVS and CDR2 FQNEAQ.

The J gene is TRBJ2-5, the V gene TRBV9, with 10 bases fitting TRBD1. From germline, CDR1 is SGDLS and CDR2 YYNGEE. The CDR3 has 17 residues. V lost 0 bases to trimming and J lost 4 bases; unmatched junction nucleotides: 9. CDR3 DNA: TGTGCCAGCAGCGTAGATCCCCGACAGGGGGCGGGAGAGACCCAGTACTTC. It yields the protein CASSVDPRQGAGETQYF.